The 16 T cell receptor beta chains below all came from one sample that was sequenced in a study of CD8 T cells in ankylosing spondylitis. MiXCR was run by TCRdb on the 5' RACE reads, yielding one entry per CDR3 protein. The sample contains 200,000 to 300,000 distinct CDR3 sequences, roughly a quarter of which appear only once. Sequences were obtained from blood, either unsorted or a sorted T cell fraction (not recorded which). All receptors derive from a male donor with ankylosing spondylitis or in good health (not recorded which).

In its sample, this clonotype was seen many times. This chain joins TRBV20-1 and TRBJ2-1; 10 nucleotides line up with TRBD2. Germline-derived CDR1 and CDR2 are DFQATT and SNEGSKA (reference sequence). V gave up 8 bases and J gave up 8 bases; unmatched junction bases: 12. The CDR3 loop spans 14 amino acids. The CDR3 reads CSSPLSGGSDEQFF. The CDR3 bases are TGCAGTAGCCCCCTTAGCGGGGGGTCCGATGAGCAGTTCTTC.

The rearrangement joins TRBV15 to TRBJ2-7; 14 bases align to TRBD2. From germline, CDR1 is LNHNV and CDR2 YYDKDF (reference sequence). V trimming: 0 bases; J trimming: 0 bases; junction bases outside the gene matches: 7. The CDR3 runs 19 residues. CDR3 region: CATSRDRGLAGAFSYEQYF. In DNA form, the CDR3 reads TGTGCCACCAGCAGAGATAGGGGACTAGCGGGGGCCTTCTCCTACGAGCAGTACTTC.

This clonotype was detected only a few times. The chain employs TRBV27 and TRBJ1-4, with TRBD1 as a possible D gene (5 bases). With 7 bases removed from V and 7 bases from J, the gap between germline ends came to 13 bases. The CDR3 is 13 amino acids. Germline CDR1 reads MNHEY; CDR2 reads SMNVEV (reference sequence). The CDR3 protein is CASTQRRGEKLFF. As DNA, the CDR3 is TGTGCCAGCACCCAGAGGAGGGGTGAAAAACTGTTTTTT.

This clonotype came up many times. CDR3 amino acids: CASSLEPRRAGELFF. The CDR3 DNA reads as TGCGCCAGCAGCTTGGAGCCGCGAAGGGCCGGGGAGCTGTTTTTT. The V gene is TRBV5-1, the J gene TRBJ2-2; no clear D gene. This CDR3 contains 15 residues. V lost 0 bases and J 6 bases, leaving 12 bases between the germline ends. CDR1 and CDR2 (germline): SGHRS, YFSETQ. Combining the CDR3 with reference TRBV5-1 and TRBJ2-2 gives the whole variable domain KAGVTQTPRYLIKTRGQQVTLSCSPISGHRSVSWYQQTPGQGLQFLFEYFSETQRNKGNFPGRFSGRQFSNSRSEMNVSTLELGDSALYLCASSLEPRRAGELFFGEGSRLTVL.

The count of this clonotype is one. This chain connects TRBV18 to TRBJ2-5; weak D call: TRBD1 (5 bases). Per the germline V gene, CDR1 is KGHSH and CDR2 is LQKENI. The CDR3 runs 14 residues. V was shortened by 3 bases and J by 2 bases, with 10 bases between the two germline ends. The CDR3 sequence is CASSPSQGQETQYF. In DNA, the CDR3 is TGTGCCAGCTCACCGAGTCAGGGACAAGAGACCCAGTACTTC.

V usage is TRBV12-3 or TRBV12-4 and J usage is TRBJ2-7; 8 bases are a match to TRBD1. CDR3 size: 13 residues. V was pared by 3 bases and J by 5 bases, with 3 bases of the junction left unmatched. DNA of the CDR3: TGTGCCAGCAGTTTGGGACAGGTGGACGAGCAGTACTTC. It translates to CASSLGQVDEQYF.

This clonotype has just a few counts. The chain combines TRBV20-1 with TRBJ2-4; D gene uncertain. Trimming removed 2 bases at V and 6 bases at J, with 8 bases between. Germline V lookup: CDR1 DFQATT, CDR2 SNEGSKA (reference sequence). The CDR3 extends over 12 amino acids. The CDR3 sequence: CSARSPLNIQYF. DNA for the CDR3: TGCAGTGCTAGAAGTCCTTTAAACATTCAGTACTTC.

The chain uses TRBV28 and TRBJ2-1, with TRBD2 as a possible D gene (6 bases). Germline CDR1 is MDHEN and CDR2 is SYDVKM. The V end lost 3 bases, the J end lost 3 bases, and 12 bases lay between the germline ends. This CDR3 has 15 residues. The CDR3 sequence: CASSFGRRFYNEQFF. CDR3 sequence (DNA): TGTGCCAGCAGTTTTGGGAGGAGGTTCTACAATGAGCAGTTCTTC.

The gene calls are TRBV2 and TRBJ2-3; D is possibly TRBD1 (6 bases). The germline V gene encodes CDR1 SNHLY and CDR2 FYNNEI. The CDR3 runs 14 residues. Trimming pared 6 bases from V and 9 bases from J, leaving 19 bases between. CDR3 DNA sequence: TGTGCCAGCAGGCACCGGGACACACCGGGGACGCAGTATTTT. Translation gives CASRHRDTPGTQYF.

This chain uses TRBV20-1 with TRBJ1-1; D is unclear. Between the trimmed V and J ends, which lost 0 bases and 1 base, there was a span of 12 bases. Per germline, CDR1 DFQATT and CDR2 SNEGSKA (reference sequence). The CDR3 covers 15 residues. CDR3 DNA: TGCAGTGCTAGAGATCATTGGAAGGAGAACACTGAAGCTTTCTTT. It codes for CSARDHWKENTEAFF.

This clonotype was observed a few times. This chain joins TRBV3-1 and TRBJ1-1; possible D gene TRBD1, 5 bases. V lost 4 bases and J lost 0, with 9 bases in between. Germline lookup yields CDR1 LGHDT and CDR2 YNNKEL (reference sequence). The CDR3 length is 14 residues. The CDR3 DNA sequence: TGTGCCAGCAGCCGGGACCATCTGAACACTGAAGCTTTCTTT. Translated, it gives CASSRDHLNTEAFF.

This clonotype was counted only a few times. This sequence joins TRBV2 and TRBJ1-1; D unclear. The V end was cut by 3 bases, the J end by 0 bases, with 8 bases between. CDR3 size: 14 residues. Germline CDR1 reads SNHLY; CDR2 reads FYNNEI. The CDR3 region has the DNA TGTGCCAGCAGTGAGGACTTCATGAACACTGAAGCTTTCTTT. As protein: CASSEDFMNTEAFF. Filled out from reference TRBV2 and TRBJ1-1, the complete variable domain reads EPEVTQTPSHQVTQMGQEVILRCVPISNHLYFYWYRQILGQKVEFLVSFYNNEISEKSEIFDDQFSVERPDGSNFTLKIRSTKLEDSAMYFCASSEDFMNTEAFFGQGTRLTVV.

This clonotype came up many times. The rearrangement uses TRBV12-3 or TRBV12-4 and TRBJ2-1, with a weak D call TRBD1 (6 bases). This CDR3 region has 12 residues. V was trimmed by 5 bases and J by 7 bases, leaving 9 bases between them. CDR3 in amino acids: CASSLTGNEQFF. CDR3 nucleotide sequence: TGTGCCAGCAGTCTCACAGGGAATGAGCAGTTCTTC.

The CDR3 region has the DNA TGTGCCAGCAGTGAATTGAATAGCGGGGGGGCGGAGACCCAGTACTTC. Protein product: CASSELNSGGAETQYF. The gene calls are TRBV2 and TRBJ2-5; 11 bases align to TRBD2. CDR1 SNHLY and CDR2 FYNNEI come from the germline V gene. J gave up 5 bases and V 2 bases, and 7 bases lay outside the gene matches. The CDR3 has 16 amino acids.

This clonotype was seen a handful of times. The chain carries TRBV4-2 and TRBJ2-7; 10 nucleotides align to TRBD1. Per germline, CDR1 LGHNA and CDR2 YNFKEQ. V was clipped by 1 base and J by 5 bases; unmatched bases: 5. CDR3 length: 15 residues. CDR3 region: CASSQGGTGVHEQYF. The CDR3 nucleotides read TGTGCCAGCAGCCAAGGGGGGACAGGGGTCCACGAGCAGTACTTC.

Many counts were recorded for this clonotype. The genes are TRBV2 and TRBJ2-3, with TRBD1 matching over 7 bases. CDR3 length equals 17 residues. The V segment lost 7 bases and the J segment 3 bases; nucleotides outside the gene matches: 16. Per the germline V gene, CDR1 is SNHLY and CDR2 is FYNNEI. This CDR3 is CASTLSMRGGGTDTQYF. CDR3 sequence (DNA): TGTGCCAGCACCCTCTCGATGCGAGGGGGCGGAACAGATACGCAGTATTTT.